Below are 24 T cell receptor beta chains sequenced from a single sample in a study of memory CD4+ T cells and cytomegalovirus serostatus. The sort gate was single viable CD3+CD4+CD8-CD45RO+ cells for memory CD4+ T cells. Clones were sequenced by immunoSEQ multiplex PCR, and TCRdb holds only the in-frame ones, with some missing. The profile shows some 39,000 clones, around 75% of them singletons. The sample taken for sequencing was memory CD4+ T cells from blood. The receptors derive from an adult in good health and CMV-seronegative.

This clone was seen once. The CDR3 DNA reads TGCGCCAGCAGCCAACCCACGACAGGGAACACTGAAGCTTTCTTT. Translating it yields CASSQPTTGNTEAFF. The chain has TRBV4-1 and TRBJ1-1; possibly TRBD1 for D (6 bases). V lost 2 bases and J 1 base, leaving 11 bases between the germline ends. The CDR3 spans 15 residues. Germline-derived CDR1 and CDR2 are MGHRA and YSYEKL.

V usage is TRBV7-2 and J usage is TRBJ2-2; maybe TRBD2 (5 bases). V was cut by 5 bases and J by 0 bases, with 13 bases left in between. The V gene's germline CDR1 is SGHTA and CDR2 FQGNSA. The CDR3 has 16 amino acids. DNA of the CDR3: TGTGCCAGCAGCCCACAACCGGGAACGAACACCGGGGAGCTGTTTTTT. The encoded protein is CASSPQPGTNTGELFF.

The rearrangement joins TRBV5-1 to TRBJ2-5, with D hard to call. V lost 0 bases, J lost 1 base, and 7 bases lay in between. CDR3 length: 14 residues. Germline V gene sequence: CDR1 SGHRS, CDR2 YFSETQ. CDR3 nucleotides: TGCGCCAGCAGCTTGGGGCCTACCCAAGAGACCCAGTACTTC. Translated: CASSLGPTQETQYF.

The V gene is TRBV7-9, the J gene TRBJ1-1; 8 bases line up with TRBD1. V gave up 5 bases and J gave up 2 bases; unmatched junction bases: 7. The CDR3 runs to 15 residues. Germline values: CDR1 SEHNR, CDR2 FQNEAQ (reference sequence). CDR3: CASSAVTGANTEAFF. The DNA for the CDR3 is TGTGCCAGCAGCGCTGTGACAGGGGCCAACACTGAAGCTTTCTTT. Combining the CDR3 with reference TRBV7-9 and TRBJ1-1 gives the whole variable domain DTGVSQNPRHKITKRGQNVTFRCDPISEHNRLYWYRQTLGQGPEFLTYFQNEAQLEKSRLLSDRFSAERPKGSFSTLEIQRTEQGDSAMYLCASSAVTGANTEAFFGQGTRLTVV.

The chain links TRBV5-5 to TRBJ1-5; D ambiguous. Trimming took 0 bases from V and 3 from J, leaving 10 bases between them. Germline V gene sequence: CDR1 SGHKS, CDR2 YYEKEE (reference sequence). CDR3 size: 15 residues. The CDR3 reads CASSLVATDNQPQHF. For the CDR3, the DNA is TGTGCCAGCAGCTTGGTGGCTACAGACAATCAGCCCCAGCATTTT.

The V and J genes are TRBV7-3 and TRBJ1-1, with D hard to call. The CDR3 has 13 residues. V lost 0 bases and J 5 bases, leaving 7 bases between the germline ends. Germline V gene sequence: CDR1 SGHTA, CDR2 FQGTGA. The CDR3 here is CASSLTLETEAFF. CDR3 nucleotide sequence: TGTGCCAGCAGCTTAACCCTCGAAACTGAAGCTTTCTTT.

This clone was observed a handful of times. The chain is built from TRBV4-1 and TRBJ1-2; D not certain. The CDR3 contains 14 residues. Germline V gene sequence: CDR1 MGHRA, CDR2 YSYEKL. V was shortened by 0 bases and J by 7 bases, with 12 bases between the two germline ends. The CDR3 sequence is CASSQEARQPGYTF. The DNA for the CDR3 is TGCGCCAGCAGCCAAGAGGCCCGTCAACCTGGCTACACCTTC.

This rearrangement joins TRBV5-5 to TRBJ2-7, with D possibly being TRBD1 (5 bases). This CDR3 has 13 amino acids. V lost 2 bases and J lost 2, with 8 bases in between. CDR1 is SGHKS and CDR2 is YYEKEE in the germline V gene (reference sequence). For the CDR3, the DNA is TGTGCCAGCAGCTTTAGGGGTACCTACGAGCAGTACTTC. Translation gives CASSFRGTYEQYF. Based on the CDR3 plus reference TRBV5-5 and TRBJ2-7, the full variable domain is DAGVTQSPTHLIKTRGQQVTLRCSPISGHKSVSWYQQVLGQGPQFIFQYYEKEERGRGNFPDRFSARQFPNYSSELNVNALLLGDSALYLCASSFRGTYEQYFGPGTRLTVT.

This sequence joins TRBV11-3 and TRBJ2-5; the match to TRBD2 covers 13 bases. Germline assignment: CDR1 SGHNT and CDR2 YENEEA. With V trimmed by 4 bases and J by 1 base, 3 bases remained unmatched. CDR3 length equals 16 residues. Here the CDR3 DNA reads TGTGCCAGCAGCTCGGGACTAGCGGGGTTCCAAGAGACCCAGTACTTC. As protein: CASSSGLAGFQETQYF.

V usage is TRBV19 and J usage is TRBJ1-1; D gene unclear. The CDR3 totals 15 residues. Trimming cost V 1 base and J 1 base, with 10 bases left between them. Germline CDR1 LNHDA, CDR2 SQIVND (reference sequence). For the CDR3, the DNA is TGTGCCAGTAGTATAGGAGGGAGAAGGAACACTGAAGCTTTCTTT. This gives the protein CASSIGGRRNTEAFF.

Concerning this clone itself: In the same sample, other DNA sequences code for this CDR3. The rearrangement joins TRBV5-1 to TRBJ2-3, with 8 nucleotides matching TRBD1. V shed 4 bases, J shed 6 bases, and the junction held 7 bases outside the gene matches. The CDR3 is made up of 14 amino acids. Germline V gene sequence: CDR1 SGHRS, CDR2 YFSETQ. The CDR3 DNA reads TGCGCCAGCAGCGAGCAGGGGGCTCGGGATACGCAGTATTTT. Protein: CASSEQGARDTQYF.

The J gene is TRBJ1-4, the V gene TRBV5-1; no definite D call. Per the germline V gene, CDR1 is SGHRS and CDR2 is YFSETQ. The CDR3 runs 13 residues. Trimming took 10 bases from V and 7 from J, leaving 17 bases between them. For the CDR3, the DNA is TGCGCCTTTTCCCAGAAGCCGGGTGAAAAACTGTTTTTT. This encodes CAFSQKPGEKLFF.

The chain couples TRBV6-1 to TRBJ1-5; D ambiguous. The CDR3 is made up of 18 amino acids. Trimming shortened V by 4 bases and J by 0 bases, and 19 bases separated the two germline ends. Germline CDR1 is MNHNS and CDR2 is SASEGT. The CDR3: CASSGKVAGINSNQPQHF. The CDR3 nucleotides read TGTGCCAGCAGTGGAAAGGTAGCAGGCATAAATAGCAATCAGCCCCAGCATTTT.

The CDR3 coding sequence is TGTGCCAGCAGCCAAGATCTGGCGGGGGCTTCAGGCGGGGAGCTGTTTTTT. It codes for CASSQDLAGASGGELFF. The chain combines TRBV4-2 with TRBJ2-2, with D perhaps matching TRBD2 (7 bases). Between the trimmed V and J ends, which lost 0 bases and 7 bases, there was a span of 18 bases. The CDR3 has 17 amino acids. CDR1 and CDR2 (germline): LGHNA, YNFKEQ.

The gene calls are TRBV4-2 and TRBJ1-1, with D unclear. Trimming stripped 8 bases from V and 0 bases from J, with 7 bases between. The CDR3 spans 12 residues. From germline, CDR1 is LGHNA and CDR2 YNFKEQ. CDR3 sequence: CASGPLNTEAFF. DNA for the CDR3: TGTGCCAGCGGACCCTTGAACACTGAAGCTTTCTTT.

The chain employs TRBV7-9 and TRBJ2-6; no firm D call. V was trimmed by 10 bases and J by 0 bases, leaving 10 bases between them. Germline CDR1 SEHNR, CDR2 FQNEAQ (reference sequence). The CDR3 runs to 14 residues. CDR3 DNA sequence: TGTGCCAATGAGAGAGGCTCTGGGGCCAACGTCCTGACTTTC. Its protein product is CANERGSGANVLTF. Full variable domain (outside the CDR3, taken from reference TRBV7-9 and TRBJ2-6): DTGVSQNPRHKITKRGQNVTFRCDPISEHNRLYWYRQTLGQGPEFLTYFQNEAQLEKSRLLSDRFSAERPKGSFSTLEIQRTEQGDSAMYLCANERGSGANVLTFGAGSRLTVL.

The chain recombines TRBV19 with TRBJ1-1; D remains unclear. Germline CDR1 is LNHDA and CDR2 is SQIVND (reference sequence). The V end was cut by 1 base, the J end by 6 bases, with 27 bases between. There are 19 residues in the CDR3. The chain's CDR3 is CASSIVGLRTDLRYAEAFF. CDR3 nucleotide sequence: TGTGCCAGTAGTATAGTAGGCCTAAGGACGGACCTACGTTACGCTGAAGCTTTCTTT.

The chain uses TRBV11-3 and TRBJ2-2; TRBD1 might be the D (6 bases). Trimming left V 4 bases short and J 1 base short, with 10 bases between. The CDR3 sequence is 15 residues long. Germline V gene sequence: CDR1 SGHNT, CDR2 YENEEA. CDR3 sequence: CASSYTGMNTGELFF. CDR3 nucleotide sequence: TGTGCCAGCAGCTATACAGGGATGAACACCGGGGAGCTGTTTTTT.

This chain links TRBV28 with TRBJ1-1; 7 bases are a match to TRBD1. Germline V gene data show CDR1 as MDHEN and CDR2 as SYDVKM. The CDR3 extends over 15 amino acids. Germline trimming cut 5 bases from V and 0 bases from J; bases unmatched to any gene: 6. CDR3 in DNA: TGTGCCAGCAGTCCAGGGGGGACGGTGAACACTGAAGCTTTCTTT. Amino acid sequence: CASSPGGTVNTEAFF.

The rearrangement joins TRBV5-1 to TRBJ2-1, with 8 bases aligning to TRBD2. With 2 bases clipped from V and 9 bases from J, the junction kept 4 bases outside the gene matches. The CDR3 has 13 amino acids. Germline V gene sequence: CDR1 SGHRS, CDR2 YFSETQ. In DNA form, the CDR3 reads TGCGCCAGCAGCTTACGGGGGGGTGGTGAGCAGTTCTTC. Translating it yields CASSLRGGGEQFF.

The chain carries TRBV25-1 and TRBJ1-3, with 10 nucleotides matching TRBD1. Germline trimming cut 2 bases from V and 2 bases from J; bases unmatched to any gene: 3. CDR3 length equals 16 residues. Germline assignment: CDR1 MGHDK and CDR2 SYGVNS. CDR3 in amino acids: CASSEPGQGAGNTIYF. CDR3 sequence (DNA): TGTGCCAGCAGTGAACCCGGACAGGGGGCTGGAAACACCATATATTTT.

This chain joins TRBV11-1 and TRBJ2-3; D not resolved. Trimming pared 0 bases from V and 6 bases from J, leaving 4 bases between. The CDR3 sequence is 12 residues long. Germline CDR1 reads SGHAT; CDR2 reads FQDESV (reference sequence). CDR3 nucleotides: TGTGCCAGCAGCTTAGCGTGGGATACGCAGTATTTT. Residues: CASSLAWDTQYF. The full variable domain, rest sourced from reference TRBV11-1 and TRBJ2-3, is EAEVAQSPRYKITEKSQAVAFWCDPISGHATLYWYRQILGQGPELLVQFQDESVVDDSQLPKDRFSAERLKGVDSTLKIQPAELGDSAMYLCASSLAWDTQYFGPGTRLTVL.

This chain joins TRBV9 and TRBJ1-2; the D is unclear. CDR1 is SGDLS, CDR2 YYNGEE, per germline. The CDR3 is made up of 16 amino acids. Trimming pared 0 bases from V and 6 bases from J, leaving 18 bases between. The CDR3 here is CASSVDSQDPGDGYTF. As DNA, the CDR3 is TGTGCCAGCAGCGTAGACTCCCAAGACCCGGGCGATGGCTACACCTTC.

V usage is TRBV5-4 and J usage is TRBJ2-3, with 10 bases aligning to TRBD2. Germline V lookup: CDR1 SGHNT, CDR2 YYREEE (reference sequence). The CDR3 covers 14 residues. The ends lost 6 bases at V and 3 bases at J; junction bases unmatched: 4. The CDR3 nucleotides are TGTGCCAGCAAAAGCGGGGGGGCAACAGATACGCAGTATTTT. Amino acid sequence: CASKSGGATDTQYF.